What follows describes a single T cell receptor beta chain. Its specificity is unknown. The germline CDR1 and CDR2 sequences are SGHTA and FQGNSA. V trimming: 5 bases; J trimming: 6 bases; junction bases outside the gene matches: 5. The CDR3 sequence is 14 residues long. These data come from a study of T cell responses to AZD1222 COVID-19 vaccine. In the study overall: The analysis combined second doses at about 4 or about 12 weeks.

Regarding the study as a whole: Close to half of all spike-specific TCRs reportedly target regions of the variants that are unmutated.

Libraries were prepared by immunoSEQ multiplex PCR; TCRdb keeps only in-frame clonotypes and omits some of them. The sample consists of under 140,000 clones, approximately 85% of them appearing once. V is TRBV7-2 and J is TRBJ2-2; 8 nucleotides align to TRBD1. This sample comprised peripheral blood, obtained on day 0 of AZD1222 vaccination. This receptor was taken from an adult in good health. The chain's CDR3 is CASSETGVAGELFF. CDR3 sequence (DNA): TGTGCCAGCAGCGAGACAGGGGTAGCCGGGGAGCTGTTTTTT.